The 30 T cell receptor beta chains given below trace back to one sample, sequenced in a study of tumor and adjacent non-tumor tissue in lung cancer. No cell sorting was done before RNA was extracted from the tissue. More than 3 cm separated this lung sample from the edge of the tumor. A modified ARM-PCR protocol with three rounds of nested PCR amplified TCRbeta. TCRdb re-called the multiplex PCR reads through MiXCR, storing one row per CDR3 protein. The data contain approximately 68,000 distinct CDR3 sequences, 65% to 80% of them singletons. Specimen: distant non-tumor lung tissue. The receptor set was obtained from a man in his fifties or sixties with non-small cell lung cancer.

In this sample, this clonotype turned up many times. V is TRBV6-1 and J is TRBJ1-1; D may be TRBD1 (5 bases). The CDR3 runs to 12 residues. Trimming shortened V by 7 bases and J by 3 bases, and 9 bases separated the two germline ends. CDR1 MNHNS and CDR2 SASEGT come from the germline V gene. The CDR3 DNA follows: TGTGCCAGCACCTCAGGGTACACTGAAGCTTTCTTT. Its translation is CASTSGYTEAFF.

In the case of this clonotype: One end of the junction varies from germline; a read error may be responsible. This chain connects TRBV28 to TRBJ2-3; TRBD2 agrees at 9 bases. Germline V gives CDR1 MDHEN, CDR2 SYDVKM. The CDR3 loop spans 16 amino acids. The CDR3 region is CASSPIAGVRADMQYF. The CDR3, as DNA: TGTGCTAGCAGTCCAATAGCGGGAGTGAGGGCAGATATGCAGTATTTT.

The table lists this clonotype with many counts. This sequence joins TRBV6-1 and TRBJ1-5, with D unresolved. Trimming shortened V by 6 bases and J by 2 bases, and 8 bases separated the two germline ends. CDR3 length: 13 residues. CDR1 and CDR2 (germline): MNHNS, SASEGT. The CDR3 spells CASSGSGNQPQHF. As DNA, the CDR3 is TGTGCCAGCAGCGGCTCGGGCAATCAGCCCCAGCATTTT.

This clonotype was counted once. This may stem from a read error, because a much larger clone lies one nucleotide away. The chain recombines TRBV20-1 with TRBJ2-3; 11 bases map to TRBD2. The CDR3 is 17 amino acids. Germline V CDR1 and CDR2: DFQATT, SNEGSKA (reference sequence). The CDR3 DNA follows: TGCAGTGATAGAGATTGGTCGACTAGCGGGGTCACAGATACGCAGTATTTT. Translating it yields CSDRDWSTSGVTDTQYF.

The chain is built from TRBV19 and TRBJ1-1; perhaps TRBD1 as D (6 bases). The germline V gene has CDR1 LNHDA and CDR2 SQIVND (reference sequence). The CDR3 is 14 residues long. Trimming removed 5 bases at V and 1 base at J, with 11 bases between. The CDR3 here is CASSFRTANTEAFF. CDR3 coding DNA: TGTGCCAGTAGTTTCCGGACAGCGAACACTGAAGCTTTCTTT.

Remarks on this clonotype: The conserved closing phenylalanine or tryptophan is absent in this CDR3, likely reflecting a read error. The chain employs TRBV10-2 and TRBJ1-5; the D gene is possibly TRBD1 (5 bases). CDR3 length: 16 residues. CDR1 is WSHSY and CDR2 is SAAADI in the germline V gene. CDR3 sequence (DNA): TGCACCATCAGTGATGAGGGAGGGGAGCCAAGTCAGCCCCAGCATTTG. Its translation: CTISDEGGEPSQPQHL.

In the case of this clonotype: No conserved phenylalanine or tryptophan ends this CDR3, so it is likely a read error. The V and J genes are TRBV7-9 and TRBJ2-1, with D possibly matching TRBD1 (5 bases). Germline V gives CDR1 SEHNR, CDR2 FQNEAQ (reference sequence). This CDR3 contains 15 residues. This CDR3 reads CASREVKGRRHEQFL. Written as DNA, the CDR3 is TGTGCTAGCAGGGAAGTTAAGGGGCGTAGGCATGAGCAGTTCTTA.

This clonotype was picked up one time. V gene TRBV4-1 combines with J gene TRBJ2-1; 12 bases agree with TRBD2. The germline V gene encodes CDR1 MGHRA and CDR2 YSYEKL. This CDR3 region has 17 residues. Trimming took 0 bases from V and 9 from J; bases not matched to a gene: 9. This chain's CDR3 is CASSQDRTSGTIGEQFF. The CDR3 coding sequence is TGCGCCAGCAGCCAAGATCGGACTAGCGGGACCATTGGTGAGCAGTTCTTC.

The V call is TRBV5-6, the J call TRBJ1-6; no clear D. V lost 1 base to trimming and J lost 10 bases, with 15 bases between them. CDR3 length equals 15 residues. Germline V gives CDR1 SGHDT, CDR2 YYEEEE. The CDR3 here is CASSLSHGNVSPLHF. DNA of the CDR3: TGTGCCAGCAGCTTGAGTCATGGGAATGTATCACCCCTCCACTTT.

A word on this clonotype: At one boundary the junction diverges from the germline segment, which might be a read error. V and J are TRBV4-1 and TRBJ2-5; D uncertain. The CDR3 has 15 residues. The germline V gene encodes CDR1 MGHRA and CDR2 YSYEKL. CDR3 sequence (DNA): TGCGCCAGCATCCAAGGCCACTATTCCCAAGAGAACCAGTACTTC. This translates into CASIQGHYSQENQYF.

This clonotype has a count of ten or more. One end of the junction fails to match germline, which may point to a read error. The chain recombines TRBV20-1 with TRBJ2-1; D not certain. This CDR3 spans 13 amino acids. Germline V gene lookup returns CDR1 DFQATT and CDR2 SNEGSKA (reference sequence). CDR3 nucleotide sequence: TGCAGCGCTAAACGGAGCTCCTACAATGAGCAGTTCTTC. This sequence encodes CSAKRSSYNEQFF.

This clonotype was picked up one time. The chain combines TRBV5-6 with TRBJ2-1; D is possibly TRBD2 (6 bases). This CDR3 region has 12 residues. Germline V CDR1 and CDR2: SGHDT, YYEEEE. The CDR3 DNA reads TGTACTAGCAGCCTTGTCGGGGGTGAGCAGTTCTTC. Translated: CTSSLVGGEQFF.

As concerns this clonotype: A clone one base away is much larger, so this may be a read error. This is likely a read error, given that the CDR3 carries no conserved phenylalanine or tryptophan at its end. CDR3 sequence reads: CASSGGEVQFS. Written as DNA, the CDR3 is TGTGCCAGCAGTGGGGGGGAGGTGCAGTTCTCC. The chain combines TRBV28 with TRBJ2-1; 7 nucleotides agree with TRBD2. The V and J ends lost 5 bases and 12 bases, in that order; junction bases with no gene match: 4. CDR3 length: 11 residues. CDR1 and CDR2 from the germline V gene are MDHEN and SYDVKM.

The chain recombines TRBV10-3 with TRBJ1-5, with D perhaps TRBD2 (6 bases). The J call may be wrong; the DNA end is better matched by TRBJ2-3. The CDR3 sequence is 14 residues long. CDR1 is ENHRY, CDR2 SYGVKD, per germline. In nucleotides, the CDR3 is TGTGCCATCACCGGGAGATCGCGCGATCAGCCCCAGTATTTT. Translated, it gives CAITGRSRDQPQYF.

Regarding this clonotype: The germline gene is not matched at one end of the junction; a read error may be the cause. The rearrangement links TRBV4-1 to TRBJ2-5; perhaps TRBD1 as D (8 bases). There are 16 residues in the CDR3. Germline assignment: CDR1 MGHRA and CDR2 YSYEKL. CDR3 in amino acids: CTSSQIRQGREETQYF. The CDR3 nucleotides read TGCACCAGCAGCCAAATTAGACAGGGGAGGGAAGAGACCCAGTACTTC.

This clonotype was seen a single time. A read error may produce the germline difference seen at one junction end. This rearrangement joins TRBV11-1 to TRBJ2-1, with unresolved D. The germline V gene has CDR1 SGHAT and CDR2 FQDESV (reference sequence). This CDR3 has 15 residues. The CDR3 sequence is CASSFDTYSTDDQLF. DNA for the CDR3: TGTGCCAGCAGCTTCGACACCTATAGCACCGATGATCAGTTATTC.

In the case of this clonotype: One end of the junction does not line up with germline, which may come from a read error. The genes are TRBV29-1 and TRBJ1-1; TRBD1 aligns across 7 bases. CDR3 length: 15 residues. CDR1 is SQVTM, CDR2 ANQGSEA, per germline. Written as DNA, the CDR3 is TGCAGCGCTGAATCTGTCTACAGGGGTATCATTGAAGCTTTCTTT. Amino acid sequence: CSAESVYRGIIEAFF. Together with reference TRBV29-1 and TRBJ1-1, the CDR3 gives the full variable domain: SAVISQKPSRDICQRGTSLTIQCQVDSQVTMMFWYRQQPGQSLTLIATANQGSEATYESGFVIDKFPISRPNLTFSTLTVSNMSPEDSSIYLCSAESVYRGIIEAFFGQGTRLTVV.

This clonotype was observed a single time. CDR3: CAKGGHEQYF. The CDR3 nucleotides are TGTGCCAAGGGGGGCCATGAGCAGTACTTC. The chain uses TRBV25-1 and TRBJ2-7; D is tentatively TRBD1 or TRBD2 (6 bases each). Trimming pared 10 bases from V and 7 bases from J, leaving 11 bases between. This CDR3 contains 10 residues. CDR1 and CDR2 (germline): MGHDK, SYGVNS.

This clonotype has a single count. This chain links TRBV5-5 with TRBJ2-2; TRBD2 matches at 9 bases. CDR1 is SGHKS, CDR2 YYEKEE, per germline (reference sequence). This CDR3 region has 17 residues. With 4 bases clipped from V and 1 base from J, the junction kept 8 bases outside the gene matches. Written as DNA, the CDR3 is TGTGCCAGCAGCCTGGCTAGCGGGGCCCTGAACACCGGGGAGCTGTTTTTT. It is translated as CASSLASGALNTGELFF.

Regarding this clonotype: At one end, the junction sequence differs from germline, possibly due to a read error. This chain links TRBV5-6 with TRBJ2-1; D is unresolved. From germline, CDR1 is SGHDT and CDR2 YYEEEE. The length of the CDR3 is 13 residues. This CDR3 reads CASSLAQDNEQFF. Here the CDR3 DNA reads TGTGCCAGTAGCTTGGCCCAGGACAATGAGCAGTTCTTC.

The chain uses TRBV11-1 and TRBJ1-1; possible D gene TRBD1, 5 bases. Trimming pared 0 bases from V and 0 bases from J, leaving 8 bases between. The CDR3 has 15 amino acids. The germline CDR1 and CDR2 sequences are SGHAT and FQDESV (reference sequence). CDR3 in amino acids: CASSLAGTLNTEAFF. The CDR3 nucleotides read TGTGCCAGCAGCTTAGCGGGGACTCTGAACACTGAAGCTTTCTTT.

In the case of this clonotype: A read error may explain this, as a much larger clone is one base away. V usage is TRBV5-6 and J usage is TRBJ2-7; D uncertain. Per the germline V gene, CDR1 is SGHDT and CDR2 is YYEEEE. The CDR3 loop spans 14 amino acids. The CDR3 sequence: CASSLGYRSYEQHF. Written as DNA, the CDR3 is TGTGCCAGCAGCTTGGGCTACCGCTCCTACGAGCAGCACTTC.

Comments on this clonotype: This may arise from a read error, as a much more abundant clone is one base away. The chain employs TRBV5-1 and TRBJ2-7; the D call may be TRBD1 or TRBD2 (5 bases each). In germline, CDR1 is SGHRS, CDR2 YFSETQ. The CDR3 runs to 14 residues. The CDR3: CANSQRDRAYEQYF. The CDR3 bases are TGCGCCAACAGCCAGAGGGACCGAGCCTACGAGCAGTACTTC.

Notes on this clonotype: The final CDR3 position lacks the conserved phenylalanine or tryptophan, pointing to a likely read error. The chain has TRBV4-1 and TRBJ2-1; no reliable D call. The CDR3 covers 12 residues. Germline V gene data show CDR1 as MGHRA and CDR2 as YSYEKL. Written as DNA, the CDR3 is TGCACCAACTCCGACACATACAATGAGCAGTTCTTA. Protein sequence: CTNSDTYNEQFL.

Note on this clonotype: A much more abundant neighbour one base away suggests this may be a read error. The chain couples TRBV2 to TRBJ2-7; D is tentatively TRBD1 or TRBD2 (5 bases each). Trimming left V 6 bases short and J 7 bases short, with 13 bases between. The CDR3 contains 12 residues. The germline CDR1 and CDR2 sequences are SNHLY and FYNNEI. For the CDR3, the DNA is TGTGCCAGCAGGCCCGACAGCGGTGAGCAGTACTTC. Amino acids: CASRPDSGEQYF.

V usage is TRBV29-1 and J usage is TRBJ2-3; D may match TRBD1 or TRBD2 (7 bases each). CDR1 and CDR2 (germline): SQVTM, ANQGSEA. The germline V and J ends were trimmed by 8 bases and 2 bases, with 23 bases remaining between them. The CDR3 has 16 residues. The CDR3 spells CSIHHPTGTNTDTQYF. The DNA for the CDR3 is TGCAGCATTCACCACCCGACAGGGACTAACACAGATACGCAGTATTTT.

Concerning this clonotype: The CDR3 carries no conserved terminal phenylalanine or tryptophan, so it likely arises from a read error. The gene calls are TRBV6-1 and TRBJ2-2, with 7 bases that match TRBD1. Germline V gene sequence: CDR1 MNHNS, CDR2 SASEGT. The CDR3 has 15 amino acids. For the CDR3, the DNA is TGTGTCAGCAGTGATCCAACAGGGGTCGCCGGGGAGCTGTTTTCT. Translated, it gives CVSSDPTGVAGELFS.

Concerning this clonotype: The CDR3 carries no conserved terminal phenylalanine or tryptophan, so it likely arises from a read error. The V gene is TRBV20-1, the J gene TRBJ2-7; D unresolved. CDR1 is DFQATT and CDR2 is SNEGSKA in the germline V gene (reference sequence). Deletions cut 6 bases from V and 1 base from J, with 25 bases between. CDR3 length: 17 residues. In DNA form, the CDR3 reads TGCAGTGCGGAGTGGACGGGTCCCTTACCTCGGTCCTACGAGCAGTACTTA. Its protein is CSAEWTGPLPRSYEQYL.

As for this clonotype: Germline and junction disagree at one end, which may indicate a read error. The chain joins TRBV29-1 to TRBJ2-5, with D possibly TRBD1 on 5 matching bases. Germline CDR1 is SQVTM and CDR2 is ANQGSEA. CDR3 length equals 13 residues. Written as DNA, the CDR3 is TGCGGCGTTGAAACAGGCGTACAAGAGACCCCGTACTTC. It encodes CGVETGVQETPYF.

About this clonotype: A junction boundary mismatches the germline segment, possibly from a read error. The chain combines TRBV28 with TRBJ2-4; no clear D gene. CDR3 length: 15 amino acids. Germline V gene sequence: CDR1 MDHEN, CDR2 SYDVKM. The CDR3 DNA reads TGTCCCACCGCCGGCCGGGCTGGAGCCAAAAACAATCAGTACTTC. Translated, it gives CPTAGRAGAKNNQYF.